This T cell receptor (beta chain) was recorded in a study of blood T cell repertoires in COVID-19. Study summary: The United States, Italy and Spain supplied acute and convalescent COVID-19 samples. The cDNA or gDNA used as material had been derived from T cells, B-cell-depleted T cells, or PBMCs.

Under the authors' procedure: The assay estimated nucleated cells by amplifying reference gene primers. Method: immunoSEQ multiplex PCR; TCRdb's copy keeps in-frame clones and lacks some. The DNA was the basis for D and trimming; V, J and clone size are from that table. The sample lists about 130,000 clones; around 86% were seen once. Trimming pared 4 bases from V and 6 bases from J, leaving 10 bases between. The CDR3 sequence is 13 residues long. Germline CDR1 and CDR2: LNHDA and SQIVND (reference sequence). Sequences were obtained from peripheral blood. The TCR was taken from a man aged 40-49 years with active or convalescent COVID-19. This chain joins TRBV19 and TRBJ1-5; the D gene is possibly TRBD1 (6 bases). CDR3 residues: CASSNRVVQPQHF. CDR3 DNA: TGTGCCAGTAGTAACAGGGTAGTTCAGCCCCAGCATTTT. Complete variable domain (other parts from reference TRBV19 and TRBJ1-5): DGGITQSPKYLFRKEGQNVTLSCEQNLNHDAMYWYRQDPGQGLRLIYYSQIVNDFQKGDIAEGYSVSREKKESFPLTVTSAQKNPTAFYLCASSNRVVQPQHFGDGTRLSIL.